The 28 T cell receptor beta chains listed next were all sequenced from one sample in a study of HIV-infected patients and healthy controls. Alpha and beta constant-region primers primed reverse transcription of around 500 ng RNA. Each of the alpha and beta chains got its own library through chain-specific third strand synthesis with indices. Each CDR3 protein gets one entry after TCRdb re-called the 5' RACE reads with MiXCR. There are approximately 9,700 distinct CDR3 sequences in the sample; roughly 7.7% occur only once, and roughly 34% lies in the top ten. The repertoire came from unfractionated whole blood and reflected all unsorted peripheral T cells. Sequencing was performed on blood, taken before antiretroviral therapy. These receptors all stem from an adult with HIV infection.

This clonotype has a count of ten or more. The chain links TRBV6-2 or TRBV6-3 to TRBJ2-2; D unclear. The CDR3 sequence is 17 residues long. Between the trimmed V and J ends, which lost 6 bases and 1 base, there was a span of 18 bases. Per the germline V gene, CDR1 is MNHEY and CDR2 is SVGEGT. The chain's CDR3 is CASSSSGRVLNTGELFF. The CDR3 nucleotides read TGTGCCAGCAGCTCATCCGGTAGGGTCCTGAACACCGGGGAGCTGTTTTTT.

V and J are TRBV2 and TRBJ1-2; TRBD1 matches at 7 bases. CDR1 is SNHLY and CDR2 is FYNNEI in the germline V gene. V lost 3 bases, J lost 7 bases, and 8 bases stayed unmatched. The CDR3 contains 14 residues. CDR3 DNA sequence: TGTGCCAGCAGTGAGAGACAGGGTTTATTTGGCTACACCTTC. It is translated as CASSERQGLFGYTF.

This clonotype was recorded at least ten times. V usage is TRBV4-3 and J usage is TRBJ2-3, with TRBD2 matching 10 bases. The ends lost 1 base at V and 8 bases at J; junction bases unmatched: 6. This CDR3 has 15 amino acids. Germline V gene sequence: CDR1 LGHNA, CDR2 YSLEER. CDR3 region: CASSQGSGGAGTQYF. In nucleotides, the CDR3 is TGCGCCAGCAGCCAAGGGAGCGGGGGGGCTGGTACGCAGTATTTT.

The V call is TRBV11-1, the J call TRBJ2-3, with a possible D match to TRBD2 (5 bases). The CDR3 consists of 17 residues. V lost 0 bases and J lost 2, with 15 bases in between. Germline values: CDR1 SGHAT, CDR2 FQDESV (reference sequence). The CDR3: CASSLALVETITDTQYF. CDR3 DNA: TGTGCCAGCAGCTTAGCGCTTGTGGAGACTATCACAGATACGCAGTATTTT.

This clonotype was seen ten or more times. This sequence joins TRBV7-2 and TRBJ2-7; D possibly corresponds to TRBD1 (5 bases). The CDR3 totals 14 residues. Germline loops: CDR1 SGHTA, CDR2 FQGNSA. Trimming cost V 0 bases and J 7 bases, with 13 bases left between them. The CDR3 DNA reads as TGTGCCAGCAGCTTAGCGGGGCCCGTGGGGGAGCAGTACTTC. As protein: CASSLAGPVGEQYF. The full variable domain, in which reference TRBV7-2 and TRBJ2-7 provide the parts outside the CDR3, is GAGVSQSPSNKVTEKGKDVELRCDPISGHTALYWYRQSLGQGLEFLIYFQGNSAPDKSGLPSDRFSAERTGGSVSTLTIQRTQQEDSAVYLCASSLAGPVGEQYFGPGTRLTVT.

In its sample, this clonotype was seen many times. The V and J genes are TRBV6-5 and TRBJ1-5; 7 bases align to TRBD1. The CDR3 has 16 amino acids. The germline V gene has CDR1 MNHEY and CDR2 SVGAGI. With V trimmed by 0 bases and J by 5 bases, 7 bases remained unmatched. The CDR3 coding sequence is TGTGCCAGCAGTTACTCGAGCAGGGGGAAAGATCAGCCCCAGCATTTT. Protein sequence: CASSYSSRGKDQPQHF.

This clonotype was seen only a few times. V and J are TRBV20-1 and TRBJ2-1, with TRBD2 as a possible D gene (5 bases). The CDR3 is 14 residues long. In germline, CDR1 is DFQATT, CDR2 SNEGSKA (reference sequence). V was cut by 6 bases and J by 4 bases, with 16 bases left in between. CDR3 sequence reads: CSAGWGRGYNEQFF. CDR3 nucleotides: TGCAGTGCCGGATGGGGTCGGGGTTACAATGAGCAGTTCTTC.

This clonotype came up many times. The chain links TRBV20-1 to TRBJ2-3; TRBD2 matches 7 bases. This CDR3 spans 16 amino acids. Germline CDR1 reads DFQATT; CDR2 reads SNEGSKA (reference sequence). Germline trimming cut 0 bases from V and 2 bases from J; bases unmatched to any gene: 8. Written as DNA, the CDR3 is TGCAGTGCTAGAGACCCAAGCGGGGCACACACAGATACGCAGTATTTT. Its protein is CSARDPSGAHTDTQYF.

This clonotype has at least ten counts. The chain joins TRBV29-1 to TRBJ1-1; 8 nucleotides agree with TRBD1. This CDR3 contains 12 residues. The trim removed 3 bases at V and 5 bases at J, leaving 2 bases unmatched. The germline CDR1 and CDR2 sequences are SQVTM and ANQGSEA. The CDR3 region is CSVDRGPTEAFF. The DNA of the CDR3 is TGCAGCGTTGACAGGGGGCCGACTGAAGCTTTCTTT.

This clonotype was seen ten or more times. The rearrangement uses TRBV7-2 and TRBJ2-1; D is ambiguous. The ends were cut back, 5 bases at V and 1 base at J, with 3 bases in the middle. The germline gives CDR1 SGHTA, CDR2 FQGNSA. The CDR3 runs 12 residues. In DNA, the CDR3 is TGTGCCAGCAGCGATTCCTACAATGAGCAGTTCTTC. Its protein product is CASSDSYNEQFF.

Many counts were recorded for this clonotype. This chain joins TRBV6-2 or TRBV6-3 and TRBJ2-3; 7 bases match TRBD2. The trim removed 5 bases at V and 2 bases at J, leaving 4 bases unmatched. This CDR3 is 14 amino acids long. Germline values: CDR1 MNHEY, CDR2 SVGEGT. CDR3 region: CASSPGGYTDTQYF. CDR3 coding DNA: TGTGCCAGCAGTCCGGGGGGTTACACAGATACGCAGTATTTT.

In this sample, this clonotype turned up a few times. The V and J genes are TRBV3-1 and TRBJ2-1; D possibly corresponds to TRBD1 (6 bases). CDR1 and CDR2 (germline): LGHDT, YNNKEL (reference sequence). Trimming left V 1 base short and J 3 bases short, with 10 bases between. This CDR3 has 15 amino acids. CDR3 nucleotide sequence: TGTGCCAGCAGCCAAGCTACGGACAGCTACAATGAGCAGTTCTTC. Translated: CASSQATDSYNEQFF.

This clonotype was seen ten or more times. The chain carries TRBV5-1 and TRBJ1-2, with D unclear. V lost 0 bases and J 6 bases, leaving 9 bases between the germline ends. Germline CDR1 SGHRS, CDR2 YFSETQ. CDR3 length equals 13 residues. The CDR3 nucleotides are TGCGCCAGCAGCTTGGGGTTCCGGGATGGCTACACCTTC. The encoded protein is CASSLGFRDGYTF.

This clonotype was seen many times. The rearrangement joins TRBV11-3 to TRBJ2-2, with a tentative D call TRBD2 (6 bases). V was pared by 5 bases and J by 3 bases, with 10 bases between. The CDR3 contains 14 residues. From germline, CDR1 is SGHNT and CDR2 YENEEA. As DNA, the CDR3 is TGTGCCAGCAGCCCTGCGGGATACACCGGGGAGCTGTTTTTT. Protein product: CASSPAGYTGELFF.

This chain uses TRBV9 with TRBJ2-5, with D tentatively TRBD2 (6 bases). Germline CDR1 SGDLS, CDR2 YYNGEE. The V end lost 2 bases, the J end lost 1 base, and 12 bases lay between the germline ends. This CDR3 region has 15 residues. The CDR3 region has the DNA TGTGCCAGCAGCGTGGGGGGAATAGGCCAAGAGACCCAGTACTTC. As protein: CASSVGGIGQETQYF.

In its sample, this clonotype was seen many times. V gene TRBV12-3 or TRBV12-4 combines with J gene TRBJ1-6; 7 bases line up with TRBD1. This CDR3 is 14 amino acids long. Trimming cost V 3 bases and J 8 bases; bases outside gene matches: 4. CDR3 region: CASSLTGRDSPLHF. In DNA, the CDR3 is TGTGCCAGCAGTTTGACAGGGAGGGATTCACCCCTCCACTTT.

The chain has TRBV3-1 and TRBJ2-1, with 8 nucleotides matching TRBD1. This CDR3 region has 18 residues. Germline assignment: CDR1 LGHDT and CDR2 YNNKEL (reference sequence). Losses at the gene ends were 3 bases for V and 3 bases for J; bases not matched to a gene: 13. The CDR3 nucleotides are TGTGCCAGCAGCCACCGAACCCCGGGACAGGCCCGCTACAATGAGCAGTTCTTC. Translating it yields CASSHRTPGQARYNEQFF.

The chain carries TRBV4-3 and TRBJ1-1, with D possibly matching TRBD1 (6 bases). The CDR3 is 15 residues long. Trimming removed 4 bases at V and 7 bases at J, with 19 bases between. Per the germline V gene, CDR1 is LGHNA and CDR2 is YSLEER. The CDR3 nucleotides are TGCGCCAGCAGCCCCAAGATCATGCAGGGGTATGAAGCTTTCTTT. Translated: CASSPKIMQGYEAFF.

This clonotype was recorded many times. The V and J genes are TRBV7-3 and TRBJ2-1, with TRBD2 as a possible D gene (5 bases). The V gene lost 0 bases and the J gene lost 7 bases, with 13 bases spanning the gap. The CDR3 runs to 15 residues. In germline, CDR1 is SGHTA, CDR2 FQGTGA. In nucleotides, the CDR3 is TGTGCCAGCAGCTTAACGTTGAGGGAAGATAATGAGCAGTTCTTC. It is translated as CASSLTLREDNEQFF.

In this sample, this clonotype turned up many times. The gene calls are TRBV30 and TRBJ2-7; D not certain. V dropped 0 bases and J dropped 0 bases, with 15 bases sitting between them. CDR1 and CDR2 from the germline V gene are GTSNPN and SVGIG (reference sequence). The CDR3 loop spans 16 amino acids. As DNA, the CDR3 is TGTGCCTGGAGTGTACTGGGCCAGGCTAGCTCCTACGAGCAGTACTTC. This codes for CAWSVLGQASSYEQYF.

The chain links TRBV29-1 to TRBJ1-4; a possible D gene is TRBD1 (5 bases). The CDR3 sequence is 12 residues long. Germline assignment: CDR1 SQVTM and CDR2 ANQGSEA. With 7 bases removed from V and 7 bases from J, the gap between germline ends came to 13 bases. CDR3 bases: TGCAGCGCCGACAGTGGAAGTGAAAAACTGTTTTTT. It encodes CSADSGSEKLFF.

This clonotype occurred many times. This rearrangement joins TRBV2 to TRBJ2-4, with a weak D call TRBD1 (6 bases). Germline CDR1 SNHLY, CDR2 FYNNEI. The CDR3 loop spans 16 amino acids. V was pared by 5 bases and J by 0 bases, with 14 bases between. CDR3 amino acids: CASSPLTGSAKNIQYF. CDR3 nucleotides: TGTGCCAGCAGTCCCCTGACAGGTTCAGCCAAAAACATTCAGTACTTC.

A few counts support this clonotype. The rearrangement uses TRBV27 and TRBJ1-2; no reliable D call. Germline loops: CDR1 MNHEY, CDR2 SMNVEV (reference sequence). Trimming pared 5 bases from V and 0 bases from J, leaving 16 bases between. The CDR3 runs 16 residues. The CDR3 is CASSPQTSRANYGYTF. The DNA for the CDR3 is TGTGCCAGCAGTCCTCAGACGAGTCGAGCTAACTATGGCTACACCTTC.

This clonotype was counted ten times or more. The DNA for the CDR3 is TGTGCCAGCAGCTCACCCCATACAGGTGGGATTCTACAGACCCAGTACTTC. Protein: CASSSPHTGGILQTQYF. The rearrangement uses TRBV12-3 or TRBV12-4 and TRBJ2-5, with TRBD1 as a possible D gene (5 bases). This CDR3 contains 17 residues. The ends were cut back, 6 bases at V and 6 bases at J, with 26 bases in the middle.

There are many counts of this clonotype. The CDR3 nucleotides are TGTGCCAGCAGCCAAGATAGCCTAGCGGGGGGAGGACAAGAGACCCAGTACTTC. Translated, it gives CASSQDSLAGGGQETQYF. The genes are TRBV3-2 and TRBJ2-5; the table names TRBD2, a call not compared with the DNA. TRBV3-2 is tagged as a pseudogene. CDR3 length equals 18 residues.

This clonotype was counted a few times. The V call is TRBV6-1, the J call TRBJ2-3; D is unresolved. The V end was cut by 9 bases, the J end by 5 bases, with 18 bases between. Germline CDR1 MNHNS, CDR2 SASEGT. The CDR3 contains 14 residues. The CDR3 protein is CASSFWREVDTQYF. CDR3 nucleotide sequence: TGTGCCAGTTCTTTTTGGCGCGAAGTAGATACGCAGTATTTT.

This clonotype showed up many times. J is TRBJ1-4 and V is TRBV13; 8 nucleotides agree with TRBD1. This CDR3 has 14 amino acids. Unmatched junction bases numbered 4, after V lost 5 bases and J lost 5 bases. Germline V CDR1 and CDR2: PRHDT, FYEKMQ (reference sequence). The CDR3 loop reads CASSPRQGNEKLFF. The DNA for the CDR3 is TGTGCCAGCAGCCCCCGACAGGGGAATGAAAAACTGTTTTTT.

By proportion, this clonotype is medium-sized (0.01 to 0.1%). CDR3 region: CASSEARARGEDTQYF. Written as DNA, the CDR3 is TGTGCCAGCAGTGAAGCCCGGGCTAGGGGCGAAGATACGCAGTATTTT. This sequence joins TRBV2 and TRBJ2-3, with a tentative D call TRBD1 (5 bases). Germline CDR1 reads SNHLY; CDR2 reads FYNNEI. V was clipped by 0 bases and J by 5 bases, with 15 bases between them. This CDR3 has 16 residues.